Listed below are T cell receptor beta chains from one sample, sequenced in a study of T cell responses to AZD1222 COVID-19 vaccine. TCRdb's copy holds only in-frame clones and misses some; the assay was immunoSEQ multiplex PCR. In the table there are some 190,000 clones, 80% to 95% of which are singletons. The sequencing here drew on peripheral blood, taken 28 days after the second AZD1222 dose. The receptors here all came from an adult who received the AZD1222 COVID-19 vaccine. CDR3s include the opening cysteine and the closing phenylalanine or tryptophan. The D gene is left open where the match is weak. Only some rows state a clone size, as once, few, many or a class for expanded clones.

V	size	J	D	DNA	CDR3
TRBV2	NA	TRBJ2-7	TRBD2	TGTGCCAGTCAAAGGGGACTAGCGGGGGACGAGCAGTACTTC	CASQRGLAGDEQYF
TRBV4-3	NA	TRBJ1-1	NA	TGCGCCAGCAGCCAAGGGTCAGGGATGGACACTGAAGCTTTCTTT	CASSQGSGMDTEAFF
TRBV27	NA	TRBJ2-5	TRBD1	TGTGCCAGCAACAAGGGACAGGGACCTCAAGAGACCCAGTACTTC	CASNKGQGPQETQYF
TRBV5-1	NA	TRBJ2-1	TRBD2	TGCGCCAGCAGCTTCTCTAGCGGGAGTTTCAATGAGCAGTTCTTC	CASSFSSGSFNEQFF
TRBV14	NA	TRBJ1-2	NA	TGTGCCAGCAGCCAAGACCAGGGGACATTAAGTGGCTACACCTTC	CASSQDQGTLSGYTF
TRBV24-1	NA	TRBJ2-2	TRBD2	TGTGCCACCAGTGCTGGAGCGGGGGGGAACACCGGGGAGCTGTTTTTT	CATSAGAGGNTGELFF
TRBV19	NA	TRBJ2-2	TRBD1	TGTGCCAGTAGCAACCAGGGGGCGGGTACCGGGGAGCTGTTTTTT	CASSNQGAGTGELFF
TRBV12-3/TRBV12-4	NA	TRBJ1-1	NA	TGTGCCAGCAGTTTAGCCCGTAACACTGAAGCTTTCTTT	CASSLARNTEAFF
TRBV28	NA	TRBJ1-3	NA	TGTGCCAGCAGTTTAGGGGGGATAGGAAACACCATATATTTT	CASSLGGIGNTIYF
TRBV5-5	NA	TRBJ2-7	TRBD1	TGTGCCAGCAGCTTGTCTGGACAGGGCACCTACGAGCAGTACTTC	CASSLSGQGTYEQYF
TRBV10-1	NA	TRBJ2-7	NA	TGCGCCAGCAGTACCCGGGACGGAACCTACGAGCAGTACTTC	CASSTRDGTYEQYF
TRBV19	NA	TRBJ2-6	NA	TGTGCCAGTAGTACTTATCAGGGCACCCTCCCTTTCTCTGGGGCCAACGTCCTGACTTTC	CASSTYQGTLPFSGANVLTF
TRBV2	once	TRBJ2-7	NA	TGTGCCAGCAGTGAGGCAAAGTTTTTTGGGGTTTACGAGCAGTACTTC	CASSEAKFFGVYEQYF
TRBV7-3	NA	TRBJ2-7	TRBD2	TGTGCCAGCAGCCCAAGCGGGGGGCCCTACGAGCAGTACTTC	CASSPSGGPYEQYF
TRBV4-2	NA	TRBJ2-7	TRBD2	TGTGCCAGCAGCCAAGAATTGCATAGCGGGGGACCTTACGAGCAGTACTTC	CASSQELHSGGPYEQYF
TRBV21-1	NA	TRBJ2-3	NA	TGTGCCAGCAGCTCCGGGACACCCTTCCCGACTAGCGGGGGGGGCCTACCAGATACGCAGTATTTT	CASSSGTPFPTSGGGLPDTQYF
TRBV15	NA	TRBJ1-1	NA	TGTGCCACCCGATTCTATTATAGAACCGATGAAGCTTTCTTT	CATRFYYRTDEAFF
TRBV28	NA	TRBJ2-5	NA	TGTGCCAGCAGTTTGCGGCTCCAAGAGACCCAGTACTTC	CASSLRLQETQYF
TRBV5-1	NA	TRBJ1-1	NA	TGCGCCAGCAGCCCGTGGGGGGGCACTGAAGCTTTCTTT	CASSPWGGTEAFF
TRBV6-5	NA	TRBJ2-1	NA	TGTGCCAGCAGTTACTCTAGCGTCTCTTACTACAATGAGCAGTTCTTC	CASSYSSVSYYNEQFF
TRBV11-2	many	TRBJ1-1	TRBD1	TGTGCCAGCAGCTCTTGGGACAGGGGTTTTACTGAAGCTTTCTTT	CASSSWDRGFTEAFF
TRBV6-5	NA	TRBJ2-2	TRBD2	TGTGCCAGCACGGGGGGGAACACCGGGGAGCTGTTTTTT	CASTGGNTGELFF
TRBV2	NA	TRBJ2-3	TRBD1	TGTGCCAGCAGAAATACAGGGGCCACTGGCACAGATACGCAGTATTTT	CASRNTGATGTDTQYF
TRBV6-5	NA	TRBJ2-3	NA	TGTGCCAGCAGGGAGACCCGGACTAGCACAGATACGCAGTATTTT	CASRETRTSTDTQYF
TRBV4-1	NA	TRBJ1-1	NA	TGCGCCAGCAGCCAAGGAGCGAGGGCAAGAGCGGACACTGAAGCTTTCTTT	CASSQGARARADTEAFF
TRBV6-6	once	TRBJ2-2	NA	TGTGCCAGCAGTTACATAGATCGGGGGCACACCGGGGAGCTGTTTTTT	CASSYIDRGHTGELFF
TRBV2	NA	TRBJ2-1	TRBD2	TGTGCCAGCAGTGAAGGGCCTAGCGGGGGCTACAATGAGCAGTTCTTC	CASSEGPSGGYNEQFF
TRBV19	NA	TRBJ2-6	TRBD2	TGTGCCAGTAGACCGACTAGCGGGAAATTCTCTGGGGCCAACGTCCTGACTTTC	CASRPTSGKFSGANVLTF
TRBV5-4	NA	TRBJ2-5	NA	TGTGCCAGCAGCCCAATACAGGGTCCAGGGGAGACCCAGTACTTC	CASSPIQGPGETQYF
TRBV5-1	NA	TRBJ1-2	NA	TGCGCCAGCAGCTTGCTACGGGGGCCCGAGGGAGGCTACACCTTC	CASSLLRGPEGGYTF
TRBV4-2	NA	TRBJ1-6	TRBD1	TGTGCCAGCAGCCAAGGGACAGGCTCCTATAATTCACCCCTCCACTTT	CASSQGTGSYNSPLHF
TRBV11-2	NA	TRBJ2-5	TRBD2	TGTGCCAGCAGCGGGGGGACTAGCGGGATTGGTGTAAAAGAGACCCAGTACTTC	CASSGGTSGIGVKETQYF